What follows are 21 T cell receptor beta chains derived from one specimen sequenced in a study of technical replicates of blood from several donors. Clones were read by immunoSEQ multiplex PCR, and TCRdb kept only the in-frame ones, dropping some. The table has over 85,000 clones, over 90% seen once. The sequencing input was T cells isolated from PBMCs. These receptors came from a human donor in good health.

This chain joins TRBV28 and TRBJ1-2; 9 nucleotides line up with TRBD1. With V trimmed by 2 bases and J by 6 bases, 7 bases remained unmatched. CDR1 and CDR2 from the germline V gene are MDHEN and SYDVKM. This CDR3 comprises 15 residues. CDR3 sequence (DNA): TGTGCCAGCAGTTTAGAGGGACAGGGTTTGGATGGCTACACCTTC. It yields the protein CASSLEGQGLDGYTF.

The rearrangement uses TRBV11-2 and TRBJ2-6, with no clear D. Germline V gene data show CDR1 as SGHAT and CDR2 as FQNNGV. V lost 5 bases, J lost 0 bases, and 14 bases lay in between. The CDR3 has 17 residues. The chain's CDR3 is CASSPPSLSSGANVLTF. Written as DNA, the CDR3 is TGTGCCAGCAGCCCACCCTCCCTTAGCTCTGGGGCCAACGTCCTGACTTTC.

This chain links TRBV2 with TRBJ1-5; weak D call: TRBD1 (5 bases). The length of the CDR3 is 16 residues. Germline V lookup: CDR1 SNHLY, CDR2 FYNNEI. V was shortened by 1 base and J by 0 bases, with 10 bases between the two germline ends. CDR3 protein: CASSEVGPVSNQPQHF. Written as DNA, the CDR3 is TGTGCCAGCAGTGAAGTGGGGCCGGTTAGCAATCAGCCCCAGCATTTT.

The J gene is TRBJ1-4, the V gene TRBV11-2; D remains unclear. V lost 4 bases, J lost 5 bases, and 5 bases lay in between. Germline loops: CDR1 SGHAT, CDR2 FQNNGV. The CDR3 covers 12 residues. The CDR3 region has the DNA TGTGCCAGCAGCTGGAGAAATGAAAAACTGTTTTTT. Translated, it gives CASSWRNEKLFF.

J is TRBJ1-1 and V is TRBV11-3; 7 nucleotides match TRBD1. This CDR3 contains 14 residues. Trimming cost V 0 bases and J 5 bases; bases outside gene matches: 3. Germline V gives CDR1 SGHNT, CDR2 YENEEA. The CDR3 region has the DNA TGTGCCAGCAGCTTAGAAGGGACAGTAACTGAAGCTTTCTTT. Its protein product is CASSLEGTVTEAFF.

The chain employs TRBV4-1 and TRBJ2-3, with 7 positions matching TRBD2. The CDR3 totals 15 residues. Germline lookup yields CDR1 MGHRA and CDR2 YSYEKL. The V and J ends lost 1 base and 1 base, in that order; junction bases with no gene match: 2. The CDR3 DNA reads as TGCGCCAGCAGCCAAGTAGCGGGTGGCACAGATACGCAGTATTTT. Protein: CASSQVAGGTDTQYF.

The chain employs TRBV27 and TRBJ2-5; 8 bases align to TRBD2. V trimming: 4 bases; J trimming: 2 bases; junction bases outside the gene matches: 9. CDR3 length equals 16 residues. The germline V gene encodes CDR1 MNHEY and CDR2 SMNVEV (reference sequence). The CDR3 DNA is TGTGCCAGCAGTTCCTACCTAGCGGGTAATCAAGAGACCCAGTACTTC. As protein: CASSSYLAGNQETQYF.

The gene calls are TRBV7-2 and TRBJ2-4; tentatively, D is TRBD2 (5 bases). The germline gives CDR1 SGHTA, CDR2 FQGNSA. Trimming cost V 2 bases and J 0 bases, with 17 bases left between them. This CDR3 region has 18 residues. The DNA of the CDR3 is TGTGCCAGCAGCTTAAAGTTCTTGCGAGGGTTAGCCAAAAACATTCAGTACTTC. The encoded protein is CASSLKFLRGLAKNIQYF.

The V gene is TRBV5-6, the J gene TRBJ1-2; D is possibly TRBD1 (6 bases). The V and J ends lost 3 bases and 4 bases respectively, with 10 bases between them. CDR3 length: 13 residues. The V gene's germline CDR1 is SGHDT and CDR2 YYEEEE. This chain's CDR3 is CASSSGTLYGYTF. The CDR3 region has the DNA TGTGCCAGCAGCTCCGGGACACTCTATGGCTACACCTTC. Full variable domain (rest looked up from reference TRBV5-6 and TRBJ1-2): DAGVTQSPTHLIKTRGQQVTLRCSPKSGHDTVSWYQQALGQGPQFIFQYYEEEERQRGNFPDRFSGHQFPNYSSELNVNALLLGDSALYLCASSSGTLYGYTFGSGTRLTVV.

The chain is built from TRBV10-2 and TRBJ2-7; TRBD1 might be the D (6 bases). Trimming pared 6 bases from V and 3 bases from J, leaving 21 bases between. Germline CDR1 is WSHSY and CDR2 is SAAADI. This CDR3 contains 16 residues. The CDR3 DNA reads TGCGCCAGCAGCCGGGACCCGGGGACAAGGAGCTACGAGCAGTACTTC. This codes for CASSRDPGTRSYEQYF.

V gene TRBV13 combines with J gene TRBJ2-7; 8 bases are shared with TRBD1. The CDR3 has 15 residues. The germline V gene encodes CDR1 PRHDT and CDR2 FYEKMQ (reference sequence). V lost 2 bases to trimming and J lost 5 bases; unmatched junction nucleotides: 8. The CDR3 nucleotides are TGTGCCAGCAGCTTACGGACAGGGTCTCCCCACGAGCAGTACTTC. As protein: CASSLRTGSPHEQYF. The whole variable domain, remainder taken from reference TRBV13 and TRBJ2-7, is AAGVIQSPRHLIKEKRETATLKCYPIPRHDTVYWYQQGPGQDPQFLISFYEKMQSDKGSIPDRFSAQQFSDYHSELNMSSLELGDSALYFCASSLRTGSPHEQYFGPGTRLTVT.

The rearrangement joins TRBV29-1 to TRBJ2-1; 14 bases map to TRBD2. The V gene end was trimmed by 2 bases and the J gene end by 5 bases; junction bases not matched to a gene: 5. This CDR3 has 16 amino acids. CDR1 SQVTM and CDR2 ANQGSEA come from the germline V gene. CDR3 DNA: TGCAGCGTTGAAAGTCCGACTAGCGGGAGGGACAATGAGCAGTTCTTC. It is translated as CSVESPTSGRDNEQFF.

The gene calls are TRBV9 and TRBJ2-1, with D unresolved. CDR3 length: 15 amino acids. Trimming left V 3 bases short and J 4 bases short, with 14 bases between. Germline CDR1 and CDR2: SGDLS and YYNGEE. The CDR3 here is CASSARGPQYNEQFF. DNA for the CDR3: TGTGCCAGCAGCGCCCGAGGCCCCCAGTACAATGAGCAGTTCTTC. The full variable domain, completed using reference TRBV9 and TRBJ2-1, is DSGVTQTPKHLITATGQRVTLRCSPRSGDLSVYWYQQSLDQGLQFLIQYYNGEERAKGNILERFSAQQFPDLHSELNLSSLELGDSALYFCASSARGPQYNEQFFGPGTRLTVL.

The genes are TRBV7-8 and TRBJ1-5, with TRBD1 matching 7 bases. V dropped 5 bases and J dropped 0; count of bases not matched to a gene: 7. This CDR3 has 16 residues. Looked up from germline, CDR1 is SGHVS and CDR2 is FQNEAQ. The CDR3 here is CASSQSQGTSNQPQHF. CDR3 nucleotide sequence: TGTGCCAGCAGCCAATCACAGGGGACTAGCAATCAGCCCCAGCATTTT.

V gene TRBV5-1 combines with J gene TRBJ1-1; D is ambiguous. The V and J ends lost 0 bases and 4 bases respectively, with 7 bases between them. Germline CDR1 and CDR2: SGHRS and YFSETQ. The CDR3 is 13 residues long. CDR3: CASSLGSRTEAFF. In DNA form, the CDR3 reads TGCGCCAGCAGCTTGGGGTCGCGCACTGAAGCTTTCTTT.

This clone is judged medium-sized (0.01 to 0.1%). The genes are TRBV27 and TRBJ1-6; TRBD1 is a possible D gene (5 bases). This CDR3 is built from 14 residues. V lost 5 bases and J lost 9, with 14 bases in between. Germline CDR1 and CDR2: MNHEY and SMNVEV (reference sequence). CDR3 sequence: CASSPTGVPSPLHF. The CDR3, as DNA: TGTGCCAGCAGTCCCACAGGCGTTCCTTCACCCCTCCACTTT.

The chain has TRBV5-1 and TRBJ2-3; TRBD1 might be the D (7 bases). Germline-derived CDR1 and CDR2 are SGHRS and YFSETQ. V was cut by 2 bases and J by 0 bases, with 25 bases left in between. CDR3 length: 20 residues. The CDR3 reads CASSFRQGGWPPTSTDTQYF. The CDR3 DNA follows: TGCGCCAGCAGCTTTCGACAGGGAGGCTGGCCTCCAACTAGCACAGATACGCAGTATTTT. Full variable domain (remainder filled in from reference TRBV5-1 and TRBJ2-3): KAGVTQTPRYLIKTRGQQVTLSCSPISGHRSVSWYQQTPGQGLQFLFEYFSETQRNKGNFPGRFSGRQFSNSRSEMNVSTLELGDSALYLCASSFRQGGWPPTSTDTQYFGPGTRLTVL.

This chain links TRBV4-2 with TRBJ1-5, with TRBD1 as a possible D gene (6 bases). The germline V gene encodes CDR1 LGHNA and CDR2 YNFKEQ. The CDR3 sequence is 15 residues long. V lost 0 bases and J lost 5, with 11 bases in between. CDR3 nucleotides: TGTGCCAGCAGCCAAGATCCGTCAGGGGATCAGCCCCAGCATTTT. The encoded protein is CASSQDPSGDQPQHF.

A few counts support this clone. V and J are TRBV2 and TRBJ2-4; tentative D call: TRBD2 (6 bases). The V and J ends lost 4 bases and 6 bases respectively, with 13 bases between them. Germline CDR1 reads SNHLY; CDR2 reads FYNNEI. The CDR3 loop spans 14 amino acids. DNA of the CDR3: TGTGCCAGCAGTGCCGAGGCTAGCGCAAACATTCAGTACTTC. This encodes CASSAEASANIQYF.

The chain combines TRBV9 with TRBJ2-7, with D perhaps matching TRBD2 (5 bases). V lost 6 bases and J 7 bases, leaving 20 bases between the germline ends. The CDR3 is 14 residues long. Looked up from germline, CDR1 is SGDLS and CDR2 is YYNGEE. CDR3: CASTPLVWFWEQYF. For the CDR3, the DNA is TGTGCCAGCACCCCACTAGTCTGGTTTTGGGAGCAGTACTTC.

The chain has TRBV19 and TRBJ2-6; D is ambiguous. The CDR3 has 15 residues. Germline lookup yields CDR1 LNHDA and CDR2 SQIVND (reference sequence). Trimming cost V 6 bases and J 0 bases, with 9 bases left between them. CDR3 region: CASRQYNSGANVLTF. The DNA of the CDR3 is TGTGCCAGTAGGCAGTACAACTCTGGGGCCAACGTCCTGACTTTC.